This entry lists 26 T cell receptor beta chains sequenced from one sample in a study of blood T cell repertoires in COVID-19. Produced via immunoSEQ multiplex PCR; TCRdb's table is partial and in-frame only. This repertoire shows roughly 130,000 clones, approximately 80% found once; its top ten account for more than 1.5%. Source material: peripheral blood. These receptors came from a man aged 65 to 85 with acute or convalescent COVID-19.

This clone was seen more than once but under ten times. V gene TRBV6-5 combines with J gene TRBJ2-7, with 9 bases matching TRBD1. The trim removed 0 bases at V and 5 bases at J, leaving 8 bases unmatched. Germline loops: CDR1 MNHEY, CDR2 SVGAGI. The CDR3 length is 16 residues. CDR3 loop: CASSYSLRDRANEQYF. CDR3 in DNA: TGTGCCAGCAGTTACTCTCTCCGGGACAGGGCCAACGAGCAGTACTTC.

This chain uses TRBV20-1 with TRBJ2-7, with D perhaps matching TRBD2 (5 bases). Per germline, CDR1 DFQATT and CDR2 SNEGSKA (reference sequence). The ends were cut back, 3 bases at V and 4 bases at J, with 13 bases in the middle. The CDR3 extends over 13 amino acids. CDR3 sequence: CSASNLARYEQYF. CDR3 DNA sequence: TGCAGTGCTAGTAACTTAGCGCGGTACGAGCAGTACTTC.

This clone was counted between two and nine times. This sequence joins TRBV6-1 and TRBJ2-1; D is undetermined. The germline CDR1 and CDR2 sequences are MNHNS and SASEGT. V was cut by 0 bases and J by 8 bases, with 5 bases left in between. The CDR3 is made up of 12 amino acids. The CDR3 sequence is CASSEAQYEQFF. The CDR3, as DNA: TGTGCCAGCAGTGAAGCGCAGTATGAGCAGTTCTTC.

V and J are TRBV6-5 and TRBJ2-1; 9 nucleotides line up with TRBD1. The germline V gene has CDR1 MNHEY and CDR2 SVGAGI. Trimming removed 5 bases from V and 6 bases from J; junction bases left unmatched: 8. CDR3 length equals 15 residues. The chain's CDR3 is CASSLDRGDSNEQFF. CDR3 DNA: TGTGCCAGCAGTCTGGACAGGGGCGACTCCAATGAGCAGTTCTTC.

The chain couples TRBV6-5 to TRBJ2-7, with TRBD1 matching 7 bases. Germline V gene sequence: CDR1 MNHEY, CDR2 SVGAGI. V trimming: 7 bases; J trimming: 4 bases; junction bases outside the gene matches: 7. The CDR3 contains 13 residues. The CDR3 sequence: CASTTQGKYEQYF. The CDR3 DNA is TGTGCCAGCACCACACAGGGGAAATACGAGCAGTACTTC.

With regard to this clone: In the same sample, other DNA sequences code for this CDR3. V gene TRBV5-1 combines with J gene TRBJ2-7; TRBD1 matches at 9 bases. Trimming took 4 bases from V and 3 from J; bases not matched to a gene: 5. CDR3 length equals 14 residues. From germline, CDR1 is SGHRS and CDR2 YFSETQ. The CDR3 region is CASSPGQGGYEQYF. In nucleotides, the CDR3 is TGCGCCAGCAGCCCGGGACAGGGTGGCTACGAGCAGTACTTC.

This sequence joins TRBV10-3 and TRBJ1-3, with a weak D call TRBD1 (5 bases). Germline V CDR1 and CDR2: ENHRY, SYGVKD. With 3 bases removed from V and 2 bases from J, the gap between germline ends came to 20 bases. The CDR3 is 18 amino acids. CDR3: CAISDENRPSPTGNTIYF. CDR3 coding DNA: TGTGCCATCAGTGACGAAAACAGGCCCAGCCCCACTGGAAACACCATATATTTT.

This clone was seen at least ten times. The CDR3 region is CASSFRDRVSNEQFF. For the CDR3, the DNA is TGTGCCAGCAGCTTCCGGGACAGGGTTTCCAATGAGCAGTTCTTC. The V and J genes are TRBV11-2 and TRBJ2-1; 9 nucleotides match TRBD1. Germline-derived CDR1 and CDR2 are SGHAT and FQNNGV. The CDR3 spans 15 residues. V lost 3 bases to trimming and J lost 6 bases; unmatched junction nucleotides: 6.

This clone was observed a handful of times. The chain couples TRBV19 to TRBJ1-2, with D possibly matching TRBD1 (5 bases). Germline-derived CDR1 and CDR2 are LNHDA and SQIVND (reference sequence). The CDR3 consists of 18 residues. The germline V and J ends were trimmed by 3 bases and 6 bases, with 26 bases remaining between them. CDR3 in amino acids: CASSISFRQLARGDGYTF. In DNA, the CDR3 is TGTGCCAGTAGTATTTCGTTCAGGCAACTCGCACGGGGGGATGGCTACACCTTC.

In its sample, this clone was seen once. CDR3 amino acids: CASSTLQGAYGYTF. CDR3 DNA sequence: TGTGCCAGCAGCACCCTCCAGGGGGCCTATGGCTACACCTTC. The rearrangement links TRBV5-6 to TRBJ1-2, with 8 bases matching TRBD1. Germline trimming cut 4 bases from V and 4 bases from J; bases unmatched to any gene: 6. CDR1 is SGHDT and CDR2 is YYEEEE in the germline V gene. The CDR3 extends over 14 amino acids.

The chain joins TRBV19 to TRBJ1-1, with TRBD1 matching over 7 bases. Germline lookup yields CDR1 LNHDA and CDR2 SQIVND (reference sequence). Germline trimming cut 7 bases from V and 10 bases from J; bases unmatched to any gene: 12. The CDR3 runs to 13 residues. The DNA of the CDR3 is TGTGCCAGTACCCAACAGGGGCTTCTGAGAGCTTTCTTT. This codes for CASTQQGLLRAFF.

This sequence joins TRBV4-1 and TRBJ2-2; 9 nucleotides match TRBD1. Germline V CDR1 and CDR2: MGHRA, YSYEKL. After removal of 0 bases from V and 5 bases from J, the junction contained 13 bases not matched to a gene. This CDR3 has 19 amino acids. Written as DNA, the CDR3 is TGCGCCAGCAGCCAAGAGCCCCATGGACAGGGGTACCGTACCGGGGAGCTGTTTTTT. It is translated as CASSQEPHGQGYRTGELFF.

The V and J genes are TRBV19 and TRBJ1-2, with 9 positions matching TRBD1. Germline CDR1 is LNHDA and CDR2 is SQIVND (reference sequence). CDR3 size: 15 residues. V shed 3 bases and J 4 bases; nucleotides not matched to a gene: 6. Written as DNA, the CDR3 is TGTGCCAGTAGTATTGCGGGACAGGGCCTCTATGGCTACACCTTC. It is translated as CASSIAGQGLYGYTF.

The rearrangement uses TRBV6-1 and TRBJ1-5; D gene ambiguous. Germline values: CDR1 MNHNS, CDR2 SASEGT. The CDR3 contains 15 residues. Between the trimmed V and J ends, which lost 3 bases and 7 bases, there was a span of 16 bases. The CDR3: CASSEVAGITQPQHF. The CDR3 bases are TGTGCCAGCAGTGAGGTGGCGGGAATCACCCAGCCCCAGCATTTT.

The V call is TRBV11-2, the J call TRBJ2-1; 8 bases align to TRBD1. The trim removed 5 bases at V and 8 bases at J, leaving 8 bases unmatched. The CDR3 contains 14 residues. In germline, CDR1 is SGHAT, CDR2 FQNNGV. The chain's CDR3 is CASSTYLQGDEQFF. For the CDR3, the DNA is TGTGCCAGCAGCACATATTTACAGGGGGATGAGCAGTTCTTC.

The gene calls are TRBV6-1 and TRBJ2-7; 8 bases are a match to TRBD1. V lost 2 bases to trimming and J lost 2 bases; unmatched junction nucleotides: 5. The CDR3 contains 15 residues. Germline-derived CDR1 and CDR2 are MNHNS and SASEGT. The CDR3 reads CASSEPGGRAYEQYF. Here the CDR3 DNA reads TGTGCCAGCAGTGAACCAGGGGGCAGGGCCTACGAGCAGTACTTC.

The chain employs TRBV5-6 and TRBJ1-4, with a possible D match to TRBD1 (6 bases). CDR3 length: 12 residues. V lost 4 bases, J lost 13 bases, and 14 bases lay in between. CDR1 SGHDT and CDR2 YYEEEE come from the germline V gene. This CDR3 reads CASSEQGTRLFF. The CDR3 DNA follows: TGTGCCAGCAGCGAACAGGGTACAAGACTGTTTTTT.

The V and J genes are TRBV9 and TRBJ2-6, with D perhaps matching TRBD1 (5 bases). The CDR3 length is 18 residues. Per the germline V gene, CDR1 is SGDLS and CDR2 is YYNGEE. V lost 0 bases and J 0 bases, leaving 13 bases between the germline ends. The CDR3 nucleotides read TGTGCCAGCAGCGTAGGTGGGGCCTCCAACTCTGGGGCCAACGTCCTGACTTTC. This gives the protein CASSVGGASNSGANVLTF.

The gene calls are TRBV28 and TRBJ2-5; 7 bases map to TRBD2. CDR1 is MDHEN and CDR2 is SYDVKM in the germline V gene. The CDR3 runs 12 residues. Trimming cost V 6 bases and J 2 bases; bases outside gene matches: 0. The CDR3: CASRGGQETQYF. In DNA, the CDR3 is TGTGCCAGCAGGGGAGGGCAAGAGACCCAGTACTTC.

There are a few counts of this clone. V usage is TRBV19 and J usage is TRBJ1-1; no clear D gene. Germline V gene data show CDR1 as LNHDA and CDR2 as SQIVND (reference sequence). V gave up 3 bases and J gave up 0 bases, with 11 bases separating them. This CDR3 spans 15 amino acids. The CDR3 region is CASSIGGLMNTEAFF. As DNA, the CDR3 is TGTGCCAGTAGTATCGGAGGCCTGATGAACACTGAAGCTTTCTTT.

In its sample, this clone was seen a few times. The genes are TRBV10-3 and TRBJ1-3, with TRBD1 as a possible D gene (5 bases). This CDR3 region has 17 residues. In germline, CDR1 is ENHRY, CDR2 SYGVKD. The V end was cut by 0 bases, the J end by 0 bases, with 12 bases between. CDR3 DNA: TGTGCCATCAGTGAGTCAGGGGTTGGGTACTCTGGAAACACCATATATTTT. It translates to CAISESGVGYSGNTIYF.

This chain connects TRBV7-9 to TRBJ2-1; perhaps TRBD2 as D (6 bases). The ends were cut back, 6 bases at V and 3 bases at J, with 27 bases in the middle. Germline V lookup: CDR1 SEHNR, CDR2 FQNEAQ (reference sequence). CDR3 size: 19 residues. CDR3 amino acids: CASSSAGTLSRARYNEQFF. Written as DNA, the CDR3 is TGTGCCAGCAGTTCGGCCGGGACTCTCTCTCGCGCTCGCTACAATGAGCAGTTCTTC. The whole variable domain, remainder taken from reference TRBV7-9 and TRBJ2-1, is DTGVSQNPRHKITKRGQNVTFRCDPISEHNRLYWYRQTLGQGPEFLTYFQNEAQLEKSRLLSDRFSAERPKGSFSTLEIQRTEQGDSAMYLCASSSAGTLSRARYNEQFFGPGTRLTVL.

The chain couples TRBV28 to TRBJ2-3; 10 bases are shared with TRBD2. Germline CDR1 reads MDHEN; CDR2 reads SYDVKM. V lost 6 bases and J lost 4; bases outside the gene matches: 7. The CDR3 extends over 15 amino acids. In DNA form, the CDR3 reads TGTGCCAGCAGCGAAAGCGGGGGGGCGGCAGATACGCAGTATTTT. Translation: CASSESGGAADTQYF.

This chain links TRBV6-6 with TRBJ2-3, with 7 bases that match TRBD1. The CDR3 totals 13 residues. The V segment lost 4 bases and the J segment 5 bases; nucleotides outside the gene matches: 3. The germline gives CDR1 MNHNY, CDR2 SVGAGI (reference sequence). The CDR3 bases are TGTGCCAGCAGTTTTCCAGGGGGAGATACGCAGTATTTT. Its protein is CASSFPGGDTQYF.

V is TRBV30 and J is TRBJ2-2, with 15 bases that match TRBD2. The CDR3 contains 18 residues. The trim removed 2 bases at V and 0 bases at J, leaving 4 bases unmatched. In germline, CDR1 is GTSNPN, CDR2 SVGIG (reference sequence). Here the CDR3 reads CAWSSGLAGGPNTGELFF. As DNA, the CDR3 is TGTGCCTGGAGTTCGGGACTAGCGGGGGGCCCGAACACCGGGGAGCTGTTTTTT. Combining the CDR3 with reference TRBV30 and TRBJ2-2 gives the whole variable domain SQTIHQWPATLVQPVGSPLSLECTVEGTSNPNLYWYRQAAGRGLQLLFYSVGIGQISSEVPQNLSASRPQDRQFILSSKKLLLSDSGFYLCAWSSGLAGGPNTGELFFGEGSRLTVL.

The CDR3 protein is CASSATGQNTEAFF. The DNA for the CDR3 is TGTGCCAGCAGCGCAACTGGACAGAACACTGAAGCTTTCTTT. The gene calls are TRBV9 and TRBJ1-1, with a tentative D call TRBD1 (5 bases). Between the trimmed V and J ends, which lost 3 bases and 1 base, there was a span of 10 bases. CDR1 and CDR2 from the germline V gene are SGDLS and YYNGEE. This CDR3 is 14 amino acids long.